This T cell receptor (beta chain) was profiled in a study of CD4 T cells in relation to SARS-CoV-2 and coronaviruses. Turning to the study itself: After less than eleven days of antigen culture, PBMC TCR beta CDR3s were sequenced. Overall study findings and caveats: Crossreactivity was assessed only for spike protein, not other viral proteins. Roughly three fifths of donors had memory CD4+ clonotypes crossrecognizing SARS-CoV-2 and common cold coronavirus spike. Pre-pandemic and post-infection samples never came from the same donor.

The repertoire was sequenced with immunoSEQ multiplex PCR; TCRdb's copy has only in-frame clones and lacks some. Here the sample spans 25,000 to 30,000 clones, 74% being singletons. Unexposed donor CD4+ T cells date from about 2011-2019, before the COVID-19 pandemic. After ten to eleven days of culture, CD4+ T cells were isolated. As to this clone: Its antigen is unidentified.

Input material: CD4+ T cells from PBMCs, cultured in vitro. This receptor was taken from a human donor in good health.

The CDR3 reads CAWTYPSSYEQYF. In DNA, the CDR3 is TGTGCCTGGACCTACCCGTCCAGCTACGAGCAGTACTTC. V and J are TRBV30 and TRBJ2-7, with D unclear. V was cut by 4 bases and J by 3 bases, with 13 bases left in between. The CDR3 has 13 amino acids. Per germline, CDR1 GTSNPN and CDR2 SVGIG (reference sequence).